A selection of T cell receptor beta chains follows, all from one sample in a study of identical twins. TCRdb reprocessed the 5' RACE reads with MiXCR, giving one entry per CDR3 protein. Of hundreds of thousands of distinct CDR3 sequences detected, around 20% appear once; the ten largest clones hold approximately 4.3%. These same data were also listed under a study on T cells expressing NK-cell markers.

Material for sequencing was PBMCs. The receptors here all came from a woman between 18 and 30 years old in good health. CDR3s include the opening cysteine and the closing phenylalanine or tryptophan. Fields, in order: clone size, J gene, V gene, D gene, CDR3 protein, CDR3 DNA. D genes are given only for firm matches. Only part of the rows carry a size: once, few, many, or a class if the clone is expanded.

NA	TRBJ2-1	TRBV11-3	TRBD2	CASSHKRDSYNEQFF	TGTGCCAGCAGCCACAAGCGGGATTCCTACAATGAGCAGTTCTTC
many	TRBJ1-5	TRBV12-3/TRBV12-4	NA	CASSRPGGSNQPQHF	TGTGCCAGCAGTCGTCCGGGGGGAAGCAATCAGCCCCAGCATTTT
few	TRBJ2-1	TRBV27	NA	CASSHAPYNEQFF	TGTGCCAGCAGTCATGCCCCATACAATGAGCAGTTCTTC
NA	TRBJ2-5	TRBV20-1	TRBD2	CSLSGRAGETQYF	TGCAGTCTTTCCGGGAGGGCGGGAGAGACCCAGTACTTC
few	TRBJ1-1	TRBV5-5	TRBD1	CASSRQGLGTEAFF	TGTGCCAGCAGCCGACAGGGCCTAGGCACTGAAGCTTTCTTT
NA	TRBJ1-5	TRBV12-3/TRBV12-4	NA	CASSRGAQPQHF	TGTGCCTCGTCCCGGGGCGCTCAGCCCCAGCATTTT
NA	TRBJ2-1	TRBV12-3/TRBV12-4	NA	CASSLDPLGNEQFF	TGTGCCAGCAGTTTAGACCCATTGGGAAATGAGCAGTTCTTC
few	TRBJ2-2	TRBV12-3/TRBV12-4	TRBD2	CASSPDLQLAETTGELFF	TGTGCCAGCAGTCCGGATCTCCAACTAGCGGAGACCACCGGGGAGCTGTTTTTT
few	TRBJ1-3	TRBV12-3/TRBV12-4	NA	CASSPTLAGSGNTIYF	TGTGCCAGCAGTCCCACCCTGGCAGGCTCTGGAAACACCATATATTTT
NA	TRBJ2-3	TRBV20-1	TRBD2	CSAREVAGGPNTQYF	TGCAGTGCTAGGGAAGTAGCGGGAGGGCCGAATACGCAGTATTTT
NA	TRBJ2-1	TRBV5-5	NA	CASSDQSTVSYNEQFF	TGTGCCAGCAGCGACCAATCCACCGTCTCCTACAATGAGCAGTTCTTC
few	TRBJ2-7	TRBV5-6	NA	CASSVGLSIREQYF	TGTGCCAGCAGCGTCGGACTCAGCATAAGGGAGCAGTACTTC
many	TRBJ2-1	TRBV20-1	TRBD2	CSAGAGRLAWNEQFF	TGCAGTGCTGGGGCCGGAAGACTAGCGTGGAATGAGCAGTTCTTC
NA	TRBJ1-1	TRBV5-5	NA	CASSLVRGRTNTEAFF	TGTGCCAGCAGCTTGGTCAGGGGAAGGACGAACACTGAAGCTTTCTTT
many	TRBJ2-7	TRBV10-3	TRBD2	CAIKAGGPSYEQYF	TGTGCCATCAAAGCGGGAGGGCCCTCCTACGAGCAGTACTTC
few	TRBJ1-5	TRBV20-1	NA	CSAISQGNQPQHF	TGCAGTGCTATTTCACAGGGAAATCAGCCCCAGCATTTT
few	TRBJ1-1	TRBV6-5	NA	CASSYAPGTLAFF	TGTGCCAGCAGTTACGCCCCCGGGACTCTGGCTTTCTTT
NA	TRBJ1-2	TRBV6-5	NA	CASSYPGSYGYTF	TGTGCCAGCAGTTACCCGGGCAGCTATGGCTACACCTTC
many	TRBJ1-1	TRBV29-1	TRBD1	CSVTGTVSTEAFF	TGCAGCGTCACCGGGACAGTGAGCACTGAAGCTTTCTTT
once	TRBJ2-2	TRBV6-1	TRBD1	CASSRASGTGGTGELFF	TGTGCCAGCAGTAGGGCGAGTGGGACAGGGGGCACCGGGGAGCTGTTTTTT
NA	TRBJ2-5	TRBV12-3/TRBV12-4	NA	CASSVDSVLKTQHF	TGTGCCAGCAGCGTTGACAGCGTTCTGAAGACCCAGCACTTC
many	TRBJ2-7	TRBV7-9	NA	CASSPGNEQYF	TGTGCCAGCAGCCCAGGCAACGAGCAGTACTTC
NA	TRBJ2-5	TRBV7-9	NA	CASSSRDVRQYF	TGTGCCAGCAGCTCTCGGGACGTACGCCAGTACTTC
NA	TRBJ1-4	TRBV20-1	NA	CSAPKQGTNEKLFF	TGCAGTGCTCCTAAGCAGGGAACTAATGAAAAACTGTTTTTT
many	TRBJ1-2	TRBV5-1	NA	CASSLAGKLEGYTF	TGCGCCAGCAGCTTGGCAGGGAAACTTGAGGGCTACACCTTC
NA	TRBJ2-1	TRBV7-2	NA	CASRVPEANEQFF	TGTGCCAGCAGGGTTCCCGAGGCGAATGAGCAGTTCTTC
NA	TRBJ2-2	TRBV7-2	TRBD1	CASSLAGQGVGGELFF	TGTGCCAGCAGCTTAGCGGGACAGGGGGTTGGCGGGGAGCTGTTTTTT
NA	TRBJ2-2	TRBV6-1	NA	CASTQGGTGELFF	TGTGCCAGCACCCAAGGGGGAACCGGGGAGCTGTTTTTT